Below, 31 T cell receptor beta chains from the same sample are listed, as sequenced in a study of cytomegalovirus exposure and HLA in healthy donors. 13 Jbeta primers and 60 Vbeta primers were used for the PCR. Some clones are missing from TCRdb's copy, which holds only in-frame ones; the method was immunoSEQ multiplex PCR. Across some 70,000 clones, the top ten clones capture 7.5% to 8% of the sample. Material for sequencing was PBMCs. These receptors came from a female donor in good health and CMV-seropositive.

CDR3 bases: TGTGCCAGTAGTATGGGACAGGGGGCGAAGTTGGCCCAGCATTTT. This encodes CASSMGQGAKLAQHF. The V and J genes are TRBV19 and TRBJ1-5; 12 bases line up with TRBD1. J lost 11 bases, V lost 3 bases, and 8 bases had no gene match. This CDR3 contains 15 residues. Looked up from germline, CDR1 is LNHDA and CDR2 is SQIVND (reference sequence).

V is TRBV5-6 and J is TRBJ1-2; D possibly corresponds to TRBD1 (6 bases). The ends were cut back, 0 bases at V and 8 bases at J, with 11 bases in the middle. The CDR3 is 13 residues long. Germline V gives CDR1 SGHDT, CDR2 YYEEEE. CDR3 loop: CASSLGGQRGYTF. CDR3 nucleotide sequence: TGTGCCAGCAGCTTGGGTGGACAGAGGGGCTACACCTTC.

This chain links TRBV6-1 with TRBJ2-3; a weak D match, TRBD2 (5 bases). The V gene's germline CDR1 is MNHNS and CDR2 SASEGT. V was clipped by 6 bases and J by 4 bases, with 11 bases between them. This CDR3 has 13 amino acids. The CDR3 region has the DNA TGTGCCAGCAGCACGGACTCGCCAGATACGCAGTATTTT. Translation: CASSTDSPDTQYF.

The chain combines TRBV2 with TRBJ2-2, with D possibly matching TRBD1 (6 bases). V lost 7 bases and J lost 1, with 7 bases in between. There are 13 residues in the CDR3. Germline V lookup: CDR1 SNHLY, CDR2 FYNNEI. In DNA form, the CDR3 reads TGTGCCAGCAAGGGACAGAACACCGGGGAGCTGTTTTTT. Translation: CASKGQNTGELFF.

This chain connects TRBV5-8 to TRBJ1-2; 7 bases align to TRBD1. Germline V gene data show CDR1 as SGHTS and CDR2 as YDEGEE. V lost 5 bases, J lost 5 bases, and 15 bases stayed unmatched. The CDR3 runs to 16 residues. CDR3 DNA sequence: TGTGCCAGCAGGTTTAACGCCGGGACAGTTCGTTATGGCTACACCTTC. The encoded protein is CASRFNAGTVRYGYTF. The variable domain in full, completed from reference TRBV5-8 and TRBJ1-2, reads EAGVTQSPTHLIKTRGQQATLRCSPISGHTSVYWYQQALGLGLQFLLWYDEGEERNRGNFPPRFSGRQFPNYSSELNVNALELEDSALYLCASRFNAGTVRYGYTFGSGTRLTVV.

The chain has TRBV5-1 and TRBJ2-2, with D possibly being TRBD2 (7 bases). Deletions cut 3 bases from V and 0 bases from J, with 24 bases between. Germline-derived CDR1 and CDR2 are SGHRS and YFSETQ. The CDR3 contains 20 residues. The CDR3 region is CASSSGGLAGRRSNTGELFF. The CDR3 DNA sequence: TGCGCCAGCAGCTCGGGGGGCCTTGCGGGTAGAAGATCGAACACCGGGGAGCTGTTTTTT.

The CDR3 sequence: CASSQEWTGGSYGYTF. Written as DNA, the CDR3 is TGCGCCAGCAGCCAGGAATGGACAGGCGGATCCTATGGCTACACCTTC. The J gene is TRBJ1-2, the V gene TRBV4-3, with TRBD1 matching 7 bases. Unmatched junction bases numbered 11, after V lost 3 bases and J lost 4 bases. Germline CDR1 and CDR2: LGHNA and YSLEER. The CDR3 runs 16 residues.

In the case of this clone: At one end the junction does not follow the germline gene, possibly because of a read error. This rearrangement joins TRBV7-9 to TRBJ2-5, with D tentatively TRBD2 (5 bases). Germline V gene lookup returns CDR1 SEHNR and CDR2 FQNEAQ (reference sequence). The CDR3 runs to 11 residues. This CDR3 is CASSLAPLLDF. The DNA for the CDR3 is TGTGCCAGCAGCTTAGCACCCCTACTAGACTTC.

This rearrangement joins TRBV6-6 to TRBJ2-7; a weak D match, TRBD1 (6 bases). V gave up 2 bases and J gave up 3 bases, with 17 bases separating them. CDR3 length equals 16 residues. CDR1 and CDR2 from the germline V gene are MNHNY and SVGAGI (reference sequence). The CDR3 coding sequence is TGTGCCAGCAGTTACGACGCCGGGACATGGAGCTACGAGCAGTACTTC. Translation: CASSYDAGTWSYEQYF.

V usage is TRBV9 and J usage is TRBJ2-3; the match to TRBD2 covers 12 bases. V shed 0 bases, J shed 5 bases, and the junction held 10 bases outside the gene matches. This CDR3 is built from 18 residues. Germline CDR1 and CDR2: SGDLS and YYNGEE. The CDR3 DNA reads TGTGCCAGCAGCGTAGTGGCTAGCGGGGGGGCAAAGGGAGATACGCAGTATTTT. Amino acids: CASSVVASGGAKGDTQYF.

The V gene is TRBV4-1, the J gene TRBJ2-5; D uncertain. The length of the CDR3 is 13 residues. Per the germline V gene, CDR1 is MGHRA and CDR2 is YSYEKL. With 3 bases removed from V and 5 bases from J, the gap between germline ends came to 10 bases. CDR3 nucleotide sequence: TGCGCCAGCAGCCAGTTTGCTCGGGAGACCCAGTACTTC. This encodes CASSQFARETQYF.

The chain links TRBV29-1 to TRBJ1-1; no firm D call. Germline-derived CDR1 and CDR2 are SQVTM and ANQGSEA. Trimming took 4 bases from V and 0 from J, leaving 12 bases between them. The CDR3 runs to 14 residues. Here the CDR3 reads CSVGERLLNTEAFF. As DNA, the CDR3 is TGCAGCGTTGGGGAGCGGCTGCTGAACACTGAAGCTTTCTTT.

The J gene is TRBJ1-4, the V gene TRBV6-5, with unresolved D. Trimming stripped 4 bases from V and 0 bases from J, with 9 bases between. The germline gives CDR1 MNHEY, CDR2 SVGAGI. The CDR3 length is 15 residues. The CDR3 nucleotides read TGTGCCAGCAGTTCCCTAGCGGCAACTAATGAAAAACTGTTTTTT. Translating gives CASSSLAATNEKLFF.

The chain links TRBV30 to TRBJ1-2; D unresolved. Germline CDR1 and CDR2: GTSNPN and SVGIG (reference sequence). This CDR3 comprises 17 residues. Trimming removed 0 bases at V and 3 bases at J, with 20 bases between. The CDR3 DNA sequence: TGTGCCTGGAGTGTACGAGGGCAGGCAGCCGGGTACTATGGCTACACCTTC. Translated, it gives CAWSVRGQAAGYYGYTF.

The rearrangement links TRBV30 to TRBJ2-1; 13 bases line up with TRBD2. CDR3 length: 19 amino acids. Per germline, CDR1 GTSNPN and CDR2 SVGIG (reference sequence). Trimming at V came to 1 base and at J to 6 bases, leaving 15 bases not matched to a gene. The CDR3 DNA is TGTGCCTGGAGTGGTAGACTAGCGGGAGGCCTAATCGGGCGCAATGAGCAGTTCTTC. It specifies CAWSGRLAGGLIGRNEQFF.

This chain joins TRBV28 and TRBJ1-2; 10 bases align to TRBD1. V lost 6 bases, J lost 3 bases, and 10 bases stayed unmatched. The CDR3 has 16 residues. The germline gives CDR1 MDHEN, CDR2 SYDVKM. CDR3: CASSPSPGTGDYGYTF. The CDR3 DNA follows: TGTGCCAGCAGCCCCAGCCCCGGGACAGGGGACTATGGCTACACCTTC.

This rearrangement joins TRBV14 to TRBJ2-7, with D possibly being TRBD2 (6 bases). The CDR3 length is 13 residues. CDR1 SGHDN and CDR2 FVKESK come from the germline V gene. V lost 5 bases, J lost 6 bases, and 14 bases lay in between. CDR3 region: CASSRGLGSEQYF. The CDR3 nucleotides read TGTGCCAGCAGCAGGGGACTTGGGAGCGAGCAGTACTTC.

This rearrangement joins TRBV5-1 to TRBJ2-1; 9 bases line up with TRBD2. The junction had 7 bases not matched to a gene; V was cut back by 3 bases and J by 3 bases. Germline V gene sequence: CDR1 SGHRS, CDR2 YFSETQ. CDR3 size: 16 residues. CDR3: CASSYSSGAGYNEQFF. The CDR3 DNA reads as TGCGCCAGCAGCTATTCTAGCGGGGCGGGCTACAATGAGCAGTTCTTC. Full variable domain (remainder filled in from reference TRBV5-1 and TRBJ2-1): KAGVTQTPRYLIKTRGQQVTLSCSPISGHRSVSWYQQTPGQGLQFLFEYFSETQRNKGNFPGRFSGRQFSNSRSEMNVSTLELGDSALYLCASSYSSGAGYNEQFFGPGTRLTVL.

This chain's CDR3 is CASSQDGGGGSTTDTQYF. The DNA of the CDR3 is TGCGCCAGCAGCCAAGATGGTGGCGGGGGTTCGACCACAGATACGCAGTATTTT. This chain connects TRBV4-3 to TRBJ2-3; 7 bases are shared with TRBD2. Germline CDR1 LGHNA, CDR2 YSLEER. The CDR3 has 18 residues. Trimming cost V 0 bases and J 2 bases; bases outside gene matches: 11.

This chain uses TRBV30 with TRBJ1-4; a possible D gene is TRBD1 (6 bases). The CDR3 has 16 residues. CDR1 and CDR2 (germline): GTSNPN, SVGIG (reference sequence). V was clipped by 2 bases and J by 0 bases, with 13 bases between them. The CDR3 loop is CAWSKITGPTNEKLFF. The CDR3 coding sequence is TGTGCCTGGAGTAAAATCACAGGGCCAACTAATGAAAAACTGTTTTTT.

The rearrangement links TRBV9 to TRBJ1-2, with D maybe TRBD1 (5 bases). The germline V and J ends were trimmed by 4 bases and 4 bases, with 20 bases remaining between them. This CDR3 is 16 amino acids long. Looked up from germline, CDR1 is SGDLS and CDR2 is YYNGEE. The CDR3 reads CASSPAGPDGIYGYTF. The DNA for the CDR3 is TGTGCCAGCAGCCCTGCAGGGCCCGATGGTATCTATGGCTACACCTTC. Based on the CDR3 plus reference TRBV9 and TRBJ1-2, the full variable domain is DSGVTQTPKHLITATGQRVTLRCSPRSGDLSVYWYQQSLDQGLQFLIQYYNGEERAKGNILERFSAQQFPDLHSELNLSSLELGDSALYFCASSPAGPDGIYGYTFGSGTRLTVV.

The rearrangement joins TRBV7-2 to TRBJ1-1; the match to TRBD1 covers 12 bases. The germline V gene encodes CDR1 SGHTA and CDR2 FQGNSA. V was clipped by 5 bases and J by 10 bases; unmatched bases: 5. The CDR3 runs to 13 residues. The CDR3 spells CASSAGTGGRAFF. The CDR3, as DNA: TGTGCCAGCAGCGCGGGGACAGGGGGCAGAGCTTTCTTT.

The V and J genes are TRBV18 and TRBJ1-1; maybe TRBD1 (5 bases). V was clipped by 4 bases and J by 6 bases, with 9 bases between them. The CDR3 runs to 12 residues. Germline CDR1 and CDR2: KGHSH and LQKENI. The CDR3 nucleotides read TGTGCCAGCTCACTAACGACAGCTGAAGCTTTCTTT. It is translated as CASSLTTAEAFF.

The chain employs TRBV29-1 and TRBJ2-2, with 11 bases fitting TRBD2. The CDR3 sequence is 16 residues long. With V trimmed by 6 bases and J by 0 bases, 6 bases remained unmatched. The germline V gene encodes CDR1 SQVTM and CDR2 ANQGSEA. The CDR3 DNA sequence: TGCAGCGTCCTCGGACTAGCGGGCTCGAACACCGGGGAGCTGTTTTTT. It translates to CSVLGLAGSNTGELFF.

The chain links TRBV29-1 to TRBJ1-2; a weak D match, TRBD1 (6 bases). The CDR3 has 12 residues. The germline V gene has CDR1 SQVTM and CDR2 ANQGSEA. V was shortened by 7 bases and J by 3 bases, with 12 bases between the two germline ends. The CDR3 DNA reads as TGCAGCGCTCGAGGGGGGGACTATGGCTACACCTTC. It encodes CSARGGDYGYTF.

The CDR3 here is CATQGARGWEYSNQPQHF. CDR3 DNA: TGTGCCACCCAGGGGGCCCGTGGATGGGAATATAGCAATCAGCCCCAGCATTTT. The chain employs TRBV28 and TRBJ1-5; 8 nucleotides line up with TRBD1. The CDR3 spans 18 residues. CDR1 MDHEN and CDR2 SYDVKM come from the germline V gene. V was clipped by 10 bases and J by 0 bases; unmatched bases: 17.

The chain links TRBV2 to TRBJ2-7; 8 nucleotides align to TRBD1. After removal of 7 bases from V and 6 bases from J, the junction contained 8 bases not matched to a gene. Germline V gives CDR1 SNHLY, CDR2 FYNNEI. CDR3 size: 13 residues. The CDR3: CASKIRQGSEQYF. In DNA form, the CDR3 reads TGTGCCAGCAAAATCAGACAGGGGTCCGAGCAGTACTTC.

This sequence joins TRBV5-1 and TRBJ1-1, with D tentatively TRBD1 (5 bases). The CDR3 consists of 15 residues. Germline V gene lookup returns CDR1 SGHRS and CDR2 YFSETQ. V lost 0 bases to trimming and J lost 3 bases, with 12 bases between them. CDR3 amino acids: CASSLAVVGDTEAFF. Written as DNA, the CDR3 is TGCGCCAGCAGCTTGGCGGTAGTAGGGGACACTGAAGCTTTCTTT.

The chain carries TRBV5-1 and TRBJ2-3; a weak D match, TRBD2 (6 bases). Trimming stripped 5 bases from V and 0 bases from J, with 7 bases between. Germline CDR1 and CDR2: SGHRS and YFSETQ. There are 13 residues in the CDR3. The CDR3 loop reads CASRAGSTDTQYF. The CDR3 region has the DNA TGCGCCAGCAGGGCGGGGAGCACAGATACGCAGTATTTT.

This rearrangement joins TRBV23-1 to TRBJ1-1; D gene unclear. TRBV23-1 is an ORF for which the function is uncertain. The CDR3 contains 13 residues. V shed 4 bases and J shed 2 bases, with 8 bases lying between them. The CDR3 loop is CASSLQVNTEAFF. CDR3 sequence (DNA): TGCGCCAGCAGTCTTCAGGTAAACACTGAAGCTTTCTTT.

This sequence joins TRBV29-1 and TRBJ1-1; D possibly corresponds to TRBD1 (6 bases). V was trimmed by 3 bases and J by 7 bases, leaving 12 bases between them. CDR1 and CDR2 from the germline V gene are SQVTM and ANQGSEA. The CDR3 sequence is 12 residues long. The CDR3 sequence: CSVDGPGVEAFF. The CDR3 nucleotides are TGCAGCGTTGATGGCCCAGGGGTTGAAGCTTTCTTT. Looking up the rest from reference TRBV29-1 and TRBJ1-1 gives the full variable domain: SAVISQKPSRDICQRGTSLTIQCQVDSQVTMMFWYRQQPGQSLTLIATANQGSEATYESGFVIDKFPISRPNLTFSTLTVSNMSPEDSSIYLCSVDGPGVEAFFGQGTRLTVV.